These 15 T cell receptor beta chains came from one sample sequenced in a study of T cells in localized non-small cell lung cancer. Libraries were prepared by immunoSEQ multiplex PCR; TCRdb keeps only in-frame clonotypes and omits some of them. The data show approximately 67,000 clones, 84% seen once. This sample comprised peripheral blood, obtained before any cancer treatment. All receptors derive from a female donor over 55 with stage I lung adenocarcinoma.

The CDR3 bases are TGCGCCAGCAGCTTGGTCCCGGGATCCTACAATGAGCAGTTCTTC. It encodes CASSLVPGSYNEQFF. The chain joins TRBV5-1 to TRBJ2-1; tentatively, D is TRBD2 (5 bases). The germline gives CDR1 SGHRS, CDR2 YFSETQ. Trimming took off 0 bases at V and 1 base at J, with 8 bases between the two ends. CDR3 length: 15 residues.

This chain uses TRBV29-1 with TRBJ2-7; TRBD2 aligns across 7 bases. Germline loops: CDR1 SQVTM, CDR2 ANQGSEA. V lost 5 bases to trimming and J lost 4 bases; unmatched junction nucleotides: 8. CDR3 length: 13 residues. CDR3 coding DNA: TGCAGCGTTCCCGGGACTACTTTATACGAGCAGTACTTC. Residues: CSVPGTTLYEQYF.

The chain employs TRBV19 and TRBJ2-2; 7 bases are a match to TRBD1. The CDR3 has 15 residues. V was pared by 7 bases and J by 1 base, with 6 bases of the junction left unmatched. Germline V gene data show CDR1 as LNHDA and CDR2 as SQIVND (reference sequence). The CDR3 DNA follows: TGTGCCAGTACCCACTCAGGGGGGAACACCGGGGAGCTGTTTTTT. Translation: CASTHSGGNTGELFF.

This clone has just one count. The chain is built from TRBV5-6 and TRBJ1-2; D possibly corresponds to TRBD1 (5 bases). Per germline, CDR1 SGHDT and CDR2 YYEEEE. The V and J ends lost 0 bases and 4 bases respectively, with 10 bases between them. The CDR3 loop spans 14 amino acids. The CDR3, as DNA: TGTGCCAGCAGCTTGGGGCTGCAGGGCTATGGCTACACCTTC. The encoded protein is CASSLGLQGYGYTF.

This clone was seen a single time. V and J are TRBV7-2 and TRBJ2-7; D possibly uses TRBD1 or TRBD2 (5 bases each). Trimming pared 5 bases from V and 6 bases from J, leaving 17 bases between. Germline V gives CDR1 SGHTA, CDR2 FQGNSA. This CDR3 spans 14 amino acids. CDR3 coding DNA: TGTGCCAGCAGCCCGGGACCATACATCCCCGAGCAGTACTTC. Translation gives CASSPGPYIPEQYF.

The V gene is TRBV5-4, the J gene TRBJ1-2; tentatively, D is TRBD1 (5 bases). In germline, CDR1 is SGHNT, CDR2 YYREEE (reference sequence). V lost 1 base to trimming and J lost 8 bases, with 12 bases between them. This CDR3 contains 13 residues. DNA of the CDR3: TGTGCCAGCAGCTTGACTGTAGGGGAAGGCTACACCTTC. Translated: CASSLTVGEGYTF.

The chain is built from TRBV5-1 and TRBJ1-1; possible D gene TRBD1, 6 bases. This CDR3 is built from 15 residues. Germline assignment: CDR1 SGHRS and CDR2 YFSETQ. V was clipped by 0 bases and J by 5 bases, with 14 bases between them. CDR3 nucleotide sequence: TGCGCCAGCAGCTTGGTCTCGGGGGCGCGGACTGAAGCTTTCTTT. It is translated as CASSLVSGARTEAFF.

This rearrangement joins TRBV10-1 to TRBJ1-5; a weak D match, TRBD1 (6 bases). The CDR3 runs to 15 residues. With 6 bases removed from V and 5 bases from J, the gap between germline ends came to 17 bases. Germline-derived CDR1 and CDR2 are WNHNN and SYGVQD (reference sequence). The CDR3 DNA reads TGCGCCAGCAGGGGGGGCAGGCGGGATGATCAGCCCCAGCATTTT. Translation: CASRGGRRDDQPQHF.

This clone appeared a few times. The chain recombines TRBV5-1 with TRBJ2-3; 7 bases line up with TRBD1. Trimming took 4 bases from V and 2 from J; bases not matched to a gene: 7. The CDR3 has 15 amino acids. The germline gives CDR1 SGHRS, CDR2 YFSETQ. Written as DNA, the CDR3 is TGCGCCAGCAGCCGACAGGGCTCTGACACAGATACGCAGTATTTT. Translating gives CASSRQGSDTDTQYF.

This clone was observed a handful of times. V usage is TRBV6-1 and J usage is TRBJ1-5; D is ambiguous. Per the germline V gene, CDR1 is MNHNS and CDR2 is SASEGT. This CDR3 comprises 13 residues. The ends were cut back, 1 base at V and 6 bases at J, with 7 bases in the middle. CDR3 DNA sequence: TGTGCCAGCAGTGAAGGGGTCGGTCAGCCCCAGCATTTT. Translation gives CASSEGVGQPQHF.

V is TRBV9 and J is TRBJ1-3; D ambiguous. Germline-derived CDR1 and CDR2 are SGDLS and YYNGEE. The CDR3 is made up of 13 amino acids. Trimming removed 3 bases from V and 1 base from J, with 5 bases in between. This CDR3 reads CASSARSGNTIYF. Written as DNA, the CDR3 is TGTGCCAGCAGCGCCCGGTCTGGAAACACCATATATTTT.

V is TRBV7-8 and J is TRBJ2-2; the D gene could be TRBD1 or TRBD2 (5 bases each). The V and J ends lost 1 base and 7 bases respectively, with 13 bases between them. The CDR3 totals 15 residues. In germline, CDR1 is SGHVS, CDR2 FQNEAQ. The CDR3 bases are TGTGCCAGCAGCTTAGTGACGGTGGGGGTCGGGGAGCTGTTTTTT. It encodes CASSLVTVGVGELFF.

The chain employs TRBV4-2 and TRBJ2-7, with TRBD1 matching over 7 bases. The germline V gene encodes CDR1 LGHNA and CDR2 YNFKEQ. V lost 4 bases to trimming and J lost 3 bases; unmatched junction nucleotides: 6. The CDR3 sequence is 14 residues long. The CDR3 DNA sequence: TGTGCCAGCAGCCTCGACAGGGTGCGCTACGAGCAGTACTTC. This encodes CASSLDRVRYEQYF.

V is TRBV5-1 and J is TRBJ2-5; D gene unclear. The CDR3 sequence is 12 residues long. Germline V gives CDR1 SGHRS, CDR2 YFSETQ. The V and J ends lost 4 bases and 2 bases respectively, with 6 bases between them. The CDR3 is CASSMEQETQYF. DNA of the CDR3: TGCGCCAGCAGCATGGAACAAGAGACCCAGTACTTC. Supplemented by reference TRBV5-1 and TRBJ2-5, the full variable domain reads KAGVTQTPRYLIKTRGQQVTLSCSPISGHRSVSWYQQTPGQGLQFLFEYFSETQRNKGNFPGRFSGRQFSNSRSEMNVSTLELGDSALYLCASSMEQETQYFGPGTRLLVL.

The chain links TRBV27 to TRBJ2-5; 14 bases fit TRBD2. The CDR3 is 17 amino acids. J was trimmed by 5 bases and V by 6 bases; bases with no gene match: 11. Germline CDR1 MNHEY, CDR2 SMNVEV (reference sequence). CDR3 coding DNA: TGTGCCAGCAGCCTTGGGACTAGCGGGGGCCCCCGGGAGACCCAGTACTTC. As protein: CASSLGTSGGPRETQYF.